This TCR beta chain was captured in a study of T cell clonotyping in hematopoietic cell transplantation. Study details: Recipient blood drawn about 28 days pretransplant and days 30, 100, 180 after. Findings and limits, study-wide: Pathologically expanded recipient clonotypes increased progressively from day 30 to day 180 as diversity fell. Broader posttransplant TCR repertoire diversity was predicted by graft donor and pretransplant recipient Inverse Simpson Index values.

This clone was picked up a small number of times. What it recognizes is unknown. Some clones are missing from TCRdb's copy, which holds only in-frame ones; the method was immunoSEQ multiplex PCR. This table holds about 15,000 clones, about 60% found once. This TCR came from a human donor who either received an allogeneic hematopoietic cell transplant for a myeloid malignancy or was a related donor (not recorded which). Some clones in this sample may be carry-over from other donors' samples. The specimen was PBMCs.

The CDR3 DNA follows: TGTGCCTGGAGTACAGGGGTCACAACTAATGAAAAACTGTTTTTT. Translated: CAWSTGVTTNEKLFF. V usage is TRBV30 and J usage is TRBJ1-4, with TRBD1 matching 7 bases. Germline CDR1 GTSNPN, CDR2 SVGIG (reference sequence). The V segment lost 2 bases and the J segment 0 bases; nucleotides outside the gene matches: 3. CDR3 size: 15 residues.